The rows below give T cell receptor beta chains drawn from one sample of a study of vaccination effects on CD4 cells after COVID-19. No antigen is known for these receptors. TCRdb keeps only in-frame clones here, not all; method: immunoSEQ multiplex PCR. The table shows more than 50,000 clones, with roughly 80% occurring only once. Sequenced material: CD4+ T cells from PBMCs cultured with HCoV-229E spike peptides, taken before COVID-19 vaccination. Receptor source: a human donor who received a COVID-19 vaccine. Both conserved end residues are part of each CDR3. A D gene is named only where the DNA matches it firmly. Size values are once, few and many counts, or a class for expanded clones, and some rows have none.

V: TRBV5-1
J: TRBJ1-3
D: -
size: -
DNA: TGCGCCAGCAGCTTGGAAGGCTCTGGAAACACCATATATTTT
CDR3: CASSLEGSGNTIYF

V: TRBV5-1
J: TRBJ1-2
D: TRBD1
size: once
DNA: TGCGCCAGCAGCATAACCGACAGGGCCTATGGCTACACCTTC
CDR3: CASSITDRAYGYTF

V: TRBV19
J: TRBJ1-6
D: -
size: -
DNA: TGTGCCAGTAGTCTCTACCCGGCAGAGAGCTCCTATAATTCACCCCTCCACTTT
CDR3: CASSLYPAESSYNSPLHF

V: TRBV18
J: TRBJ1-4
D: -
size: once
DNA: TGTGCCAGCTCACGAGGGGTCTCAGCGGCAACTAATGAAAAACTGTTTTTT
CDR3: CASSRGVSAATNEKLFF

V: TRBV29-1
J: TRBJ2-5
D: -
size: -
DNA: TGCAGCGTCCAACTACAGGGACACCAAGAGACCCAGTACTTC
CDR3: CSVQLQGHQETQYF

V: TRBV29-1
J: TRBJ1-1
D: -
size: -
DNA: TGCAGCGCCGAGGGCACAGGTGACTCTGAAGCTTTCTTT
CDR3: CSAEGTGDSEAFF

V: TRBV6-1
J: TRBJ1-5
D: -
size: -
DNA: TGTGCCAGCAGTGACCTAACAGGCAATCAGCCCCAGCATTTT
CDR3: CASSDLTGNQPQHF

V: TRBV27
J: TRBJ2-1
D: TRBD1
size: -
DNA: TGTGCCAGCAGTTTGTACAGGGGGAGCTCCTACAATGAGCAGTTCTTC
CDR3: CASSLYRGSSYNEQFF

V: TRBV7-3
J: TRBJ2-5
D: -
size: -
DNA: TGTGCCAGCAGCCTAGGCCAAGTGGAGACCCAGTACTTC
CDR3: CASSLGQVETQYF

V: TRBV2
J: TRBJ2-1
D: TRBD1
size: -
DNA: TGTGCCAGCAGTGGACAGGGTAACTACAATGAGCAGTTCTTC
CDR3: CASSGQGNYNEQFF

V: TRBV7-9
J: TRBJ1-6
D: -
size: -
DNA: TGTGCCAGCAGCTTAGGAGGGGGGGATTCACCCCTCCACTTT
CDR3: CASSLGGGDSPLHF

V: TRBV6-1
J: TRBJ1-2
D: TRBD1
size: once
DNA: TGTGCCAGCAGTGAACAGGGACAGCTTAACTATGGCTACACCTTC
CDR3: CASSEQGQLNYGYTF

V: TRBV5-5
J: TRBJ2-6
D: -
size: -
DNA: TGTGCCAGCAGCCGGACAGCGAGCTCTGGGGCCAACGTCCTGACTTTC
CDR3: CASSRTASSGANVLTF

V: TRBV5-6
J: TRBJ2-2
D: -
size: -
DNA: TGTGCCAGCAGCTTCAGTGACGGCACCGGGGAGCTGTTTTTT
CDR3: CASSFSDGTGELFF

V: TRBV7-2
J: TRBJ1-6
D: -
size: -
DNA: TGTGCCAGCAGCTTACCCCAGGGCGGCTCACCCCTCCACTTT
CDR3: CASSLPQGGSPLHF

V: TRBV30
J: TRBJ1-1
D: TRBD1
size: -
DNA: TGTGCCTGGAGTCGGACAGGGAAAGCTTTCTTT
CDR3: CAWSRTGKAFF

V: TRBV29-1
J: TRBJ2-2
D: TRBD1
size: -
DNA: TGCAGCGTTGCGCGTGGGACAGGGGCATTGGCCGGGGAGCTGTTTTTT
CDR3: CSVARGTGALAGELFF

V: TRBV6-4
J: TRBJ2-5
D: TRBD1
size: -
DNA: TGTGCCAGCAGCCCAGACAGGGGCCAAGAGACCCAGTACTTC
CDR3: CASSPDRGQETQYF

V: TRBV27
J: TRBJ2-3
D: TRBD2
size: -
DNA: TGTGCCAGCGCGACTAGCGGGGGGACAGATACGCAGTATTTT
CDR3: CASATSGGTDTQYF

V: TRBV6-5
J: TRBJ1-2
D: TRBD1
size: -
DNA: TGTGCCAGCAGAGGGACAGCCTTCTATGGCTACACCTTC
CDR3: CASRGTAFYGYTF

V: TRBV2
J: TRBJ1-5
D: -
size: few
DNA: TGTGCCACCACTTATGGGGCCTGGGATCAGCCCCAGCATTTT
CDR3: CATTYGAWDQPQHF

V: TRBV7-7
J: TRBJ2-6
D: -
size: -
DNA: TGTGCCAGCAGTCCTCTGGGATCTGGGGCCAACGTCCTGACTTTC
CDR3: CASSPLGSGANVLTF

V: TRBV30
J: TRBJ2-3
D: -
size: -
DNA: TGTGCCTGGAGTTCCCGGACCAAGAGGACTAGCACAGATACGCAGTATTTT
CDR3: CAWSSRTKRTSTDTQYF

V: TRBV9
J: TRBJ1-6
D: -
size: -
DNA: TGTGCCAGCAGCGTAGGAGTGGTAAATTCACCCCTCCACTTT
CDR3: CASSVGVVNSPLHF

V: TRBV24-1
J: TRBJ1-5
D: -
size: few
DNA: TGTGCCACCAGTAAGCCGGGCAAATTTTATAGCAATCAGCCCCAGCATTTT
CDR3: CATSKPGKFYSNQPQHF

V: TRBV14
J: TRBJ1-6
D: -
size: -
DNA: TGTGCCAGCAGCCTTAGGGACACGAATTCACCCCTCCACTTT
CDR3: CASSLRDTNSPLHF

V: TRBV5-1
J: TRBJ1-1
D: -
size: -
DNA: TGCGCCAGCAGCCAAGAGACAGGCAAAGCTTTCTTT
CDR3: CASSQETGKAFF

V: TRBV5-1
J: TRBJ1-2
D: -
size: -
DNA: TGCGCCAGCAGACCTCAGGGAGGAGGCGACTATGGCTACACCTTC
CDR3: CASRPQGGGDYGYTF

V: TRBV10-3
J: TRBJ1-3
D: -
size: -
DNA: TGTGCCATCAGTGAGTTCGCAGGTGGAAACACCATATATTTT
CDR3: CAISEFAGGNTIYF

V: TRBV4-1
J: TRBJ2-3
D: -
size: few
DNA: TGCGCCAGCAGCCAGGAGGGTAGGGGGAGCACAGATACGCAGTATTTT
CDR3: CASSQEGRGSTDTQYF